This TCR beta chain stems from a study of blood T cell repertoires in COVID-19. Overall study: COVID-19 samples collected from the United States, Italy and Spain covered acute and convalescent phases. In each case, the material was cDNA or gDNA derived from T cells, B-cell-depleted T cells, or PBMCs.

This CDR3 region has 14 residues. Germline V gene sequence: CDR1 MDHEN, CDR2 SYDVKM. With 9 bases clipped from V and 0 bases from J, the junction kept 8 bases outside the gene matches. Study processing details: Using reference gene primer amplification, nucleated cell counts were estimated. Some clones are missing from TCRdb's copy, which holds only in-frame ones; the method was immunoSEQ multiplex PCR. V, J and clone size derive from that table, while D and trimming were established from the DNA sequence. The repertoire holds 200,000 to 250,000 clones, with 82% as singletons. The sample consisted of peripheral blood. The clonotype originates from a woman aged 80 or over with acute or convalescent COVID-19. The V and J genes are TRBV28 and TRBJ2-7; 7 bases agree with TRBD2. CDR3 in amino acids: CASEGAGTSYEQYF. In nucleotides, the CDR3 is TGTGCCAGTGAGGGAGCGGGAACCTCCTACGAGCAGTACTTC.